This record concerns one T cell receptor (beta chain) sequence. This specimen belongs to a study of tumor-infiltrating lymphocytes in primary liver carcinoma. Study-level information: The patients included men and women who were aged 30 to 69 years.

The V end lost 3 bases, the J end lost 8 bases, and 10 bases lay between the germline ends. Germline CDR1 reads LGHNA; CDR2 reads YSLEER. The CDR3 consists of 13 residues. Blood RNA came from unsorted whole blood; germline DNA was also extracted. Reverse transcription of approximately 500 ng total RNA with a constant-region primer produced TCR beta cDNA. Investigators got TCR beta libraries out of three nested multiplex PCR rounds, done with slightly modified ARM-PCR. Forward primers for TRBV1-TRBV30 and a C-beta reverse primer served the first two PCR rounds, at 10 cycles each. From the multiplex PCR reads, TCRdb called clonotypes with MiXCR, one entry per CDR3 protein. The sample includes fewer than 350,000 distinct CDR3 sequences, about 62% seen only once; the top ten take 9%.

Sequencing was done on a sample of peripheral blood. The clonotype was recovered from a man between 40 and 49 years old with primary liver carcinoma and hepatitis B virus infection. The V gene is TRBV4-3, the J gene TRBJ1-4; a possible D gene is TRBD1 (6 bases). CDR3 in amino acids: CASSHATGEKLFF. The CDR3 DNA follows: TGCGCCAGCAGCCATGCAACAGGGGAAAAACTGTTTTTT.